The 12 T cell receptor beta chains in this list originate from one sample, sequenced in a study of blood T cell repertoires in COVID-19. Libraries were prepared by immunoSEQ multiplex PCR; TCRdb keeps only in-frame clonotypes and omits some of them. Among just under 75,000 clones listed, approximately 88% were seen once. Sample: peripheral blood. The receptor source for this set is a man older than 75 with active or convalescent COVID-19.

The CDR3 nucleotides are TGTGCCAGCAGTTTACGCGGAGAGCGGTTCCACGAGCAGTACTTC. Protein product: CASSLRGERFHEQYF. The chain is built from TRBV27 and TRBJ2-7, with a tentative D call TRBD2 (5 bases). CDR1 is MNHEY, CDR2 SMNVEV, per germline (reference sequence). The ends were cut back, 2 bases at V and 5 bases at J, with 16 bases in the middle. This CDR3 comprises 15 residues.

This clone turned up a few times. The chain is built from TRBV10-2 and TRBJ2-1; 10 bases agree with TRBD2. The CDR3 is 15 residues long. The ends lost 4 bases at V and 5 bases at J; junction bases unmatched: 5. CDR1 is WSHSY, CDR2 SAAADI, per germline. The CDR3 DNA follows: TGCGCCAGCAGTGGGGGGCTAGCGGGAGACAATGAGCAGTTCTTC. Protein sequence: CASSGGLAGDNEQFF.

The chain has TRBV19 and TRBJ2-7; the match to TRBD1 covers 8 bases. This CDR3 has 15 residues. V lost 1 base to trimming and J lost 7 bases; unmatched junction nucleotides: 9. Germline values: CDR1 LNHDA, CDR2 SQIVND (reference sequence). The CDR3 DNA sequence: TGTGCCAGTAGTATAGCTGGCAGGGGGCGCGTTGAGCAGTACTTC. This gives the protein CASSIAGRGRVEQYF.

This chain connects TRBV21-1 to TRBJ2-1; TRBD2, as called in the table, went unchecked against the DNA. TRBV21-1 is classified as a pseudogene. The CDR3 is made up of 17 amino acids. The CDR3, as DNA: TGTGCCAGCAGCAAAGGTACCGGGACTAGCGGATCCAATGAGCAGTTCTTC. This sequence encodes CASSKGTGTSGSNEQFF.

A single count supports this clone. The V call is TRBV6-5, the J call TRBJ2-3; D remains unclear. V shed 0 bases and J shed 6 bases, with 4 bases lying between them. Germline CDR1 is MNHEY and CDR2 is SVGAGI. This CDR3 spans 12 amino acids. CDR3 DNA sequence: TGTGCCAGCAGTTACTCTCAGGATACGCAGTATTTT. Its translation is CASSYSQDTQYF.

V gene TRBV6-2 or TRBV6-3 combines with J gene TRBJ1-6; D is perhaps TRBD1 (6 bases). There are 12 residues in the CDR3. The V and J ends lost 6 bases and 8 bases respectively, with 8 bases between them. Germline CDR1 reads MNHEY; CDR2 reads SVGEGT. The CDR3 sequence is CASSGQYSPLHF. CDR3 in DNA: TGTGCCAGCAGCGGACAGTATTCACCCCTCCACTTT.

The genes are TRBV4-1 and TRBJ1-2; the match to TRBD1 covers 7 bases. The CDR3 loop spans 13 amino acids. Germline trimming cut 3 bases from V and 7 bases from J; bases unmatched to any gene: 5. Germline-derived CDR1 and CDR2 are MGHRA and YSYEKL. CDR3 residues: CASSHHRGTGYTF. Here the CDR3 DNA reads TGCGCCAGCAGCCACCACAGGGGCACTGGCTACACCTTC.

This chain joins TRBV4-1 and TRBJ2-1, with 10 bases identical to TRBD1. This CDR3 region has 15 residues. V dropped 1 base and J dropped 11; count of bases not matched to a gene: 8. Looked up from germline, CDR1 is MGHRA and CDR2 is YSYEKL. The CDR3: CASSQVTGTGDKQFF. The CDR3 nucleotides read TGCGCCAGCAGCCAAGTTACCGGGACAGGGGACAAGCAGTTCTTC.

The genes are TRBV4-1 and TRBJ1-2; D is unresolved. CDR3 length equals 13 residues. CDR1 and CDR2 (germline): MGHRA, YSYEKL. Trimming took off 0 bases at V and 2 bases at J, with 4 bases between the two ends. Here the CDR3 DNA reads TGCGCCAGCAGCCAAGACGGGAACTATGGCTACACCTTC. Protein product: CASSQDGNYGYTF.

This rearrangement joins TRBV5-6 to TRBJ1-6, with TRBD1 as a possible D gene (6 bases). Germline V gives CDR1 SGHDT, CDR2 YYEEEE. The CDR3 sequence is 13 residues long. Between the trimmed V and J ends, which lost 5 bases and 10 bases, there was a span of 13 bases. The CDR3 DNA is TGTGCCAGCAGACGACAGGCCAACTCACCCCTCCACTTT. Its protein is CASRRQANSPLHF.

This clone was recorded once. The gene calls are TRBV11-3 and TRBJ2-3; the D is unclear. Trimming removed 1 base from V and 1 base from J, with 9 bases in between. Per the germline V gene, CDR1 is SGHNT and CDR2 is YENEEA. The length of the CDR3 is 15 residues. The CDR3 spells CASSLGFTGTDTQYF. The CDR3 DNA sequence: TGTGCCAGCAGCTTAGGTTTCACAGGCACAGATACGCAGTATTTT.

The gene calls are TRBV30 and TRBJ1-1; 7 nucleotides match TRBD1. There are 16 residues in the CDR3. The V gene end was trimmed by 1 base and the J gene end by 4 bases; junction bases not matched to a gene: 12. Germline V gene lookup returns CDR1 GTSNPN and CDR2 SVGIG (reference sequence). CDR3 in DNA: TGTGCCTGGAGTGCCCGAGGGGGCCGAGGGGGCACTGAAGCTTTCTTT. Protein sequence: CAWSARGGRGGTEAFF.